This T cell receptor beta chain originates from a study of CD8 T cells in Susac syndrome. RNA amounts of about 0.5 to 1 ug underwent reverse transcription with random hexamers. immunoSEQ multiplex PCR amplified TCR beta CDR3 across 54 Vbeta, 13 Jbeta. MiXCR was run by TCRdb on the immunoSEQ multiplex PCR reads, yielding one entry per CDR3 protein. The data show about 120,000 distinct CDR3 sequences, with about 95% seen just once and 0.28% held by the top ten. CD8+ and CD4+ T cells circulating in blood were sequenced for TCR beta. Overall study findings and caveats: In total CD8+ repertoires, about 16 Susac-specific public clones were found, and in CD8+ TEMRA repertoires, 4 or 5 were found.

Of note for this clonotype: Its antigen is unidentified.

The TCR comes from a human donor with Susac syndrome. The sample comprised CD8+ T cells from PBMCs.

DNA for the CDR3: TGTGCCAGCAGCGCCCCGGGACAGGGGACCTACGAGCAGTACTTC. Translated: CASSAPGQGTYEQYF. J is TRBJ2-7 and V is TRBV12-3 or TRBV12-4, with 10 bases aligning to TRBD1. CDR3 length: 15 amino acids. J lost 2 bases, V lost 6 bases, and 7 bases had no gene match.